This entry features one TCR beta chain sequence. The CDR3 runs to 14 residues. V dropped 3 bases and J dropped 8; count of bases not matched to a gene: 4. The germline V gene encodes CDR1 SGHTA and CDR2 FQGTGA. TCRdb's copy holds only in-frame clones and misses some; the assay was immunoSEQ multiplex PCR. Counted here are more than 60,000 clones, 85% to 90% occurring once; the ten biggest clones make up about 4.4%. This specimen comes from a study of blood T cell repertoires in COVID-19. Study overall: Collection of acute and convalescent COVID-19 samples took place in the United States, Italy and Spain. Sources were T cells, B-cell-depleted T cells, or PBMCs; the material itself was cDNA or gDNA.

Specimen: peripheral blood. The TCR originated in a man between 50 and 59 years old with active COVID-19. The chain combines TRBV7-3 with TRBJ2-1; 10 nucleotides line up with TRBD2. The chain's CDR3 is CASSFASGSYEQFF. The DNA of the CDR3 is TGTGCCAGCAGCTTTGCTAGCGGGAGCTATGAGCAGTTCTTC.